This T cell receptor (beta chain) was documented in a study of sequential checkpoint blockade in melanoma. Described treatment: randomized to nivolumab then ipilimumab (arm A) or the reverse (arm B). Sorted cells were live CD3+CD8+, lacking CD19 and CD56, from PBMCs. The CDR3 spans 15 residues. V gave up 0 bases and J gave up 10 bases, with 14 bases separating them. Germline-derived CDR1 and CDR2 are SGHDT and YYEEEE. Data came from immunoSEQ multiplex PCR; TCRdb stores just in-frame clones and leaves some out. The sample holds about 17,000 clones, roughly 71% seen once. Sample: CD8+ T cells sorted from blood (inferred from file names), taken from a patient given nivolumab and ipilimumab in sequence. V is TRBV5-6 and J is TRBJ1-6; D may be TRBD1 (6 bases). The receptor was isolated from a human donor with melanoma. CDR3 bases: TGTGCCAGCAGCTTGGGGGGGCCAGGTGGGTCACCCCTCCACTTT. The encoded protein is CASSLGGPGGSPLHF.